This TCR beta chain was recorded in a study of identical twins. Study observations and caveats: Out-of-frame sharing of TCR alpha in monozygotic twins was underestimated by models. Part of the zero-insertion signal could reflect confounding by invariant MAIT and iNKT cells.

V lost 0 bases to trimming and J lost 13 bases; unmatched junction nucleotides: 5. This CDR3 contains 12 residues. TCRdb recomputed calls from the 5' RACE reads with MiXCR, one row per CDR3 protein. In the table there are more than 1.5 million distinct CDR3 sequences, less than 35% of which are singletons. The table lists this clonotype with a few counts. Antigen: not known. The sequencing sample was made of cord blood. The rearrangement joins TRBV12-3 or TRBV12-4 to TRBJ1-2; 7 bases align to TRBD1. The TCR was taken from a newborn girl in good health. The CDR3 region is CASSLARQGITF. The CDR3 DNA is TGTGCCAGCAGTTTAGCCCGACAGGGCATCACCTTC.